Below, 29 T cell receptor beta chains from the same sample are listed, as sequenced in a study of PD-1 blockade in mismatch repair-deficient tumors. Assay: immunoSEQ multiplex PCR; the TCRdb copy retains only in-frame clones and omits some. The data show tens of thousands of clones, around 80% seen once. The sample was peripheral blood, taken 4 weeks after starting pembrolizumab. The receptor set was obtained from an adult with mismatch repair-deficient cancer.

The CDR3 here is CASSFGHSGANVLTF. As DNA, the CDR3 is TGTGCCAGCAGCTTTGGTCACTCTGGGGCCAACGTCCTGACTTTC. The V and J genes are TRBV7-9 and TRBJ2-6, with D unresolved. The CDR3 sequence is 15 residues long. The V end was cut by 3 bases, the J end by 0 bases, with 6 bases between. The germline CDR1 and CDR2 sequences are SEHNR and FQNEAQ (reference sequence).

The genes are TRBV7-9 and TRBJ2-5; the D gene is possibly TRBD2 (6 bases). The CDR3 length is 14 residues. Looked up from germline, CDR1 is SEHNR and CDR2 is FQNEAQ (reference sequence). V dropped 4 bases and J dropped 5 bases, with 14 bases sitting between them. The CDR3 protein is CASSYGGSAETQYF. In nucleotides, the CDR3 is TGTGCCAGCAGCTATGGGGGGTCGGCGGAGACCCAGTACTTC.

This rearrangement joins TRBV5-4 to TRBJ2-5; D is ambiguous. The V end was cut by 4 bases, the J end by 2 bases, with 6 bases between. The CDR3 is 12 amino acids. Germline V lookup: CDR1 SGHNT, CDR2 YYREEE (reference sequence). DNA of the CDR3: TGTGCCAGCAGCAACCCTCAAGAGACCCAGTACTTC. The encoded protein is CASSNPQETQYF. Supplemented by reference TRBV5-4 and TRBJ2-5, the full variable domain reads ETGVTQSPTHLIKTRGQQVTLRCSSQSGHNTVSWYQQALGQGPQFIFQYYREEENGRGNFPPRFSGLQFPNYSSELNVNALELDDSALYLCASSNPQETQYFGPGTRLLVL.

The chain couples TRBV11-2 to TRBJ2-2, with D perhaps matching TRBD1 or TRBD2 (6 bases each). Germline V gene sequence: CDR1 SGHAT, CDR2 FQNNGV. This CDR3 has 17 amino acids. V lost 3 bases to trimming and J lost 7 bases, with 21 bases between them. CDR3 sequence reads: CASSFGETRGEDGELFF. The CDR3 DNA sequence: TGTGCCAGCAGCTTCGGCGAGACAAGGGGGGAGGACGGGGAGCTGTTTTTT.

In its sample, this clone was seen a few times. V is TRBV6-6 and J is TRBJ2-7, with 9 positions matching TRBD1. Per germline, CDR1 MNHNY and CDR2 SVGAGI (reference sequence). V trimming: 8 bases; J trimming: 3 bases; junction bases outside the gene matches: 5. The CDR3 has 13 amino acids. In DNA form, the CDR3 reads TGTGCCAGCTCCTGGACAGGGGACTACGAGCAGTACTTC. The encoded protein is CASSWTGDYEQYF.

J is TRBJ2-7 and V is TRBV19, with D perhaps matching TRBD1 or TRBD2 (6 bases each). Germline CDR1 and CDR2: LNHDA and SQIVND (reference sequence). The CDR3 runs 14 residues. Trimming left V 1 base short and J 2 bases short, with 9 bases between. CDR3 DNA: TGTGCCAGTAGTATAGCCGGGGGCGCCTACGAGCAGTACTTC. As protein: CASSIAGGAYEQYF.

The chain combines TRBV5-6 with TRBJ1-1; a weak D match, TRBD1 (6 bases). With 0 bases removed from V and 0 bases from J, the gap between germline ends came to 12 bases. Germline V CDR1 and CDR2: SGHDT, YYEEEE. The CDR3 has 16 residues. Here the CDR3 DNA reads TGTGCCAGCAGCTTGGGGTCAGGGGCGTTGAACACTGAAGCTTTCTTT. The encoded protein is CASSLGSGALNTEAFF. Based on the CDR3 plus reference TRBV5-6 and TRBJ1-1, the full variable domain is DAGVTQSPTHLIKTRGQQVTLRCSPKSGHDTVSWYQQALGQGPQFIFQYYEEEERQRGNFPDRFSGHQFPNYSSELNVNALLLGDSALYLCASSLGSGALNTEAFFGQGTRLTVV.

CDR3 sequence: CASSLGAGEQFF. CDR3 DNA: TGTGCCAGCAGTTTAGGGGCGGGGGAGCAGTTCTTC. This chain links TRBV27 with TRBJ2-1; a weak D match, TRBD2 (6 bases). CDR1 and CDR2 (germline): MNHEY, SMNVEV (reference sequence). The CDR3 extends over 12 amino acids. V was pared by 2 bases and J by 10 bases, with 9 bases between.

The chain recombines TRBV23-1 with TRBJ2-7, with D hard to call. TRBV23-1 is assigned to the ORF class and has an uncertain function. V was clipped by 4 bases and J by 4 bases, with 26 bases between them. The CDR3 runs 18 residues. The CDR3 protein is CASSLHPTPGSYRYEQYF. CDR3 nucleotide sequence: TGCGCCAGCAGTCTACACCCCACGCCGGGCTCATATAGATACGAGCAGTACTTC.

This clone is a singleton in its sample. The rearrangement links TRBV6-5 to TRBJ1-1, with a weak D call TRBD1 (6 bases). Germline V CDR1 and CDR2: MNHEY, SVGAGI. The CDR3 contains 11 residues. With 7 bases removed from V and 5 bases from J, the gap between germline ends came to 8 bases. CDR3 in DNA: TGTGCCAGCAAAACAGGGACTGAAGCTTTCTTT. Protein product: CASKTGTEAFF.

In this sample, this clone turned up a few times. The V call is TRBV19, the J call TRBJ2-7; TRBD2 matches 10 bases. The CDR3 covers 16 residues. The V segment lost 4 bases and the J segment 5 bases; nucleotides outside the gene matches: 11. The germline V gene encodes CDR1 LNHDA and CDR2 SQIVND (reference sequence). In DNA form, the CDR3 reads TGTGCCAGTAGTAGAGGGGCTAGCGGGAGTGGCCACGAGCAGTACTTC. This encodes CASSRGASGSGHEQYF.

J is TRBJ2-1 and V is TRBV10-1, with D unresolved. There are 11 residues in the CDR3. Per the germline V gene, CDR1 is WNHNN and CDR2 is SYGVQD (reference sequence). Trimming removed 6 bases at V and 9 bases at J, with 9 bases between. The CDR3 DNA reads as TGCGCCAGCAGACATACAGTTGAGCAGTTCTTC. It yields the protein CASRHTVEQFF.

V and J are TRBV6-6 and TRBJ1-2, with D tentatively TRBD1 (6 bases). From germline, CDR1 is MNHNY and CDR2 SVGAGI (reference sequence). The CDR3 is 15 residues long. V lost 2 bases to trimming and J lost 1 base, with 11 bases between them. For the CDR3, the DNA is TGTGCCAGCAGTTACGTCGCAGGGGTTAACTATGGCTACACCTTC. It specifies CASSYVAGVNYGYTF.

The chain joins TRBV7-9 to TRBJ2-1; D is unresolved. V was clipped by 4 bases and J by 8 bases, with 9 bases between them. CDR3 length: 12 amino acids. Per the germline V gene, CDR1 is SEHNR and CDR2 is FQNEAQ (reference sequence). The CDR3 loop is CASSSWKDEQFF. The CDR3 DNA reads TGTGCCAGCAGCTCTTGGAAGGATGAGCAGTTCTTC.

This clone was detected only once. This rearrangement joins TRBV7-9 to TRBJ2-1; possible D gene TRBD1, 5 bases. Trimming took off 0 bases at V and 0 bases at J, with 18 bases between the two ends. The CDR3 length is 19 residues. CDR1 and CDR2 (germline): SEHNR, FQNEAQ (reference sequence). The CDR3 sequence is CASSLARFGHLVSYNEQFF. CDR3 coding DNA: TGTGCCAGCAGCTTAGCCAGATTTGGACACCTAGTCTCCTACAATGAGCAGTTCTTC.

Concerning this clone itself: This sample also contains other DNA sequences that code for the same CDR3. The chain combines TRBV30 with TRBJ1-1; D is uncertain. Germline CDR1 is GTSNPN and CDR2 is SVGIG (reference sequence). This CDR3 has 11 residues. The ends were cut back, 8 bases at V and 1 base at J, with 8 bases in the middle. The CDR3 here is CAGERNTEAFF. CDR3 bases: TGTGCCGGAGAAAGGAACACTGAAGCTTTCTTT.

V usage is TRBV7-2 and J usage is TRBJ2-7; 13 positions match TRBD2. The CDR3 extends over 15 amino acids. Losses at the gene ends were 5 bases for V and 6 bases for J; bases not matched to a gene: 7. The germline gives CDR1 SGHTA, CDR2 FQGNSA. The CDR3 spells CASSIGLAGVAEQYF. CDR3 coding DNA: TGTGCCAGCAGCATAGGACTAGCGGGAGTGGCCGAGCAGTACTTC.

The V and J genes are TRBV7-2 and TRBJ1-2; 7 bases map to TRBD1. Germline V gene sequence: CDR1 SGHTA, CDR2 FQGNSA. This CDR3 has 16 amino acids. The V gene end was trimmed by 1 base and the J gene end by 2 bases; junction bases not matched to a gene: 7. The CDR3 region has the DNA TGTGCCAGCAGCTTAGGGATAGGGGGCTCCAACTATGGCTACACCTTC. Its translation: CASSLGIGGSNYGYTF.

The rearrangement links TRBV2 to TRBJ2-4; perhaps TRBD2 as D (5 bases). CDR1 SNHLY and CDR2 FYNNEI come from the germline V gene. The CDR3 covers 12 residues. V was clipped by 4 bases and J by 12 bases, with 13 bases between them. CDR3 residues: CASSALETTQYF. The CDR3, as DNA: TGTGCCAGCAGTGCACTCGAGACTACTCAGTACTTC.

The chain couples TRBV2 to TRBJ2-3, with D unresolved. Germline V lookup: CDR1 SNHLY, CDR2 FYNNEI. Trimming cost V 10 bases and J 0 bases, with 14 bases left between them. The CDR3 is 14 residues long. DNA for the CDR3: TGTGCCACCAAGGAAGCAGATAGCACAGATACGCAGTATTTT. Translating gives CATKEADSTDTQYF.

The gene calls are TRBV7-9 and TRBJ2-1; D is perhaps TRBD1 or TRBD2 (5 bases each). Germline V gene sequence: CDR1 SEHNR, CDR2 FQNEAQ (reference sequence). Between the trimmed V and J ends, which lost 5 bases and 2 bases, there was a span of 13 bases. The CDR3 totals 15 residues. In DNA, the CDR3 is TGTGCCAGCAGCCCTTCAGGGAGCCCCTACAATGAGCAGTTCTTC. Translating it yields CASSPSGSPYNEQFF.

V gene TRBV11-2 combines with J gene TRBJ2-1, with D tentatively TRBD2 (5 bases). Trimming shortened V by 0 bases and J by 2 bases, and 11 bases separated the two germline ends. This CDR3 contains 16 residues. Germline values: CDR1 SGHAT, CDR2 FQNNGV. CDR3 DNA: TGTGCCAGCAGCTTAGATCGCGGGTTAACCTACAATGAGCAGTTCTTC. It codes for CASSLDRGLTYNEQFF.

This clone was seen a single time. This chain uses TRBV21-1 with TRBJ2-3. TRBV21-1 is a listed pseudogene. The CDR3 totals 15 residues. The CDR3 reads CASILGDGCTDTQYF. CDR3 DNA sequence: TGTGCCAGCATCTTAGGGGACGGTTGCACAGATACGCAGTATTTT.

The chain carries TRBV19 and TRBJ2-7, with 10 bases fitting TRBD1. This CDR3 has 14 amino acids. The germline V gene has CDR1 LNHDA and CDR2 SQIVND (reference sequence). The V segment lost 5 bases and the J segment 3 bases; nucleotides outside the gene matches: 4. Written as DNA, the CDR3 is TGTGCCAGTAGTGGACGGGACAGGGGCTACGAGCAGTACTTC. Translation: CASSGRDRGYEQYF.

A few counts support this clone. CDR3 coding DNA: TGCGCCAGCAGTGTGCGGACTGGCCACTATGGCTACACCTTC. Translation gives CASSVRTGHYGYTF. The rearrangement links TRBV10-1 to TRBJ1-2; D unclear. CDR3 length: 14 residues. Trimming shortened V by 4 bases and J by 3 bases, and 12 bases separated the two germline ends. The germline CDR1 and CDR2 sequences are WNHNN and SYGVQD (reference sequence).

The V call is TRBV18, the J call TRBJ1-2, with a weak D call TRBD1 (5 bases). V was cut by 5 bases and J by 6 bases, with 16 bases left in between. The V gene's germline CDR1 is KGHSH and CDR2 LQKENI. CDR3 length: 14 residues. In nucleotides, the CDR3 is TGTGCCAGCTCAGCCGTGATGGGGGACCATGGCTACACCTTC. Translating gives CASSAVMGDHGYTF.

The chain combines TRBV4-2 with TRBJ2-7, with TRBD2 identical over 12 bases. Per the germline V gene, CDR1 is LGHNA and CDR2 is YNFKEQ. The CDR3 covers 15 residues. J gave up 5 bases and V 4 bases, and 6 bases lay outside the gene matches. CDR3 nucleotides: TGTGCCAGCAGCCCCCGGACTAGCGGGAAAGACGAGCAGTACTTC. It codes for CASSPRTSGKDEQYF.

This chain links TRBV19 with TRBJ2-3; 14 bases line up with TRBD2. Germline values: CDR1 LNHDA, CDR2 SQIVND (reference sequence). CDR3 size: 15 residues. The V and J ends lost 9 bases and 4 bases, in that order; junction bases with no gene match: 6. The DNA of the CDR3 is TGTGCCAGCGGGACTAGCGGGAGCGGTTCAGATACGCAGTATTTT. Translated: CASGTSGSGSDTQYF.

CDR3 bases: TGTGCCAGCAGCTTAGTCGTAGCGGGGTCCTACAATGAGCAGTTCTTC. Residues: CASSLVVAGSYNEQFF. V and J are TRBV11-2 and TRBJ2-1; TRBD2 matches at 8 bases. CDR3 length: 16 amino acids. With 1 base clipped from V and 1 base from J, the junction kept 3 bases outside the gene matches. Germline V gene sequence: CDR1 SGHAT, CDR2 FQNNGV.